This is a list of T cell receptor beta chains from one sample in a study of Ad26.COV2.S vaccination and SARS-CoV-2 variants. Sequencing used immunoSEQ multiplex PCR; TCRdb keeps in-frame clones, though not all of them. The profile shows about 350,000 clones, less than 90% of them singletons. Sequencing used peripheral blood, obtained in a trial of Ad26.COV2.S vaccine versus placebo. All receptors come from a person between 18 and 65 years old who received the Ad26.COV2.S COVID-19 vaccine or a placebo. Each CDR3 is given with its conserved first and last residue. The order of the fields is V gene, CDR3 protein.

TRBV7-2,CASSNYSRGSQLSNQPQHF
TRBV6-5,CASNQGFLNTEAFF
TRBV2,CASSGTGKGEQYF
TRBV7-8,CASSLAGPLMSGANVLTF
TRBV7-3,CASSLYSGQYNEQFF
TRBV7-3,CASSLSRSGGELFF
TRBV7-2,CASSLLSRGVEKLFF
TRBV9,CASSEGLAGELGEQFF
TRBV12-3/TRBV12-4,CASSFPVNTEAFF
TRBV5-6,CASSTGTRETQYF
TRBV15,CATSRPPQGEQYF
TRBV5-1,CASSSRQGPLIEQYF
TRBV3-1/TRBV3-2,CASSYGAEIGVTQYF
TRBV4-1,CASSQDPGKDNEQFF
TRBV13,CASSLEGAGGELFF
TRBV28,CASSPGGQETQYF
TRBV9,CASSVEWGSGNTIYF
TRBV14,CASSQDGDPSETQYF
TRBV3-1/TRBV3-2,CASSQDLGGKYEQYF
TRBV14,CASSPGQGAYEQYF
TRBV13,CASSPYRVGYGYTF
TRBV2,CASSSGFTEAFF